One sample yielded the 6 T cell receptor beta chains listed below, sequenced in a study of tissue T cells after allogeneic stem cell transplantation. Enrolled prospectively were adult allogeneic hematopoietic cell transplant recipients whose graft-versus-host disease was steroid-refractory. The data were produced by immunoSEQ multiplex PCR, yet TCRdb's version contains in-frame clones alone and is incomplete. This table holds about 3,600 clones, 74% found once. The sequencing used left colon tissue, collected at autopsy. The receptors were gathered from a male patient aged 60 or older with steroid-refractory graft-versus-host disease after an allogeneic stem cell transplant. Some T cells may be transferred from the graft donor.

This clone rates as large. This sequence joins TRBV7-3 and TRBJ2-3; D is unresolved. Trimming pared 2 bases from V and 6 bases from J, leaving 9 bases between. This CDR3 spans 13 amino acids. The germline V gene has CDR1 SGHTA and CDR2 FQGTGA. This CDR3 reads CASSLGLGDTQYF. In DNA, the CDR3 is TGTGCCAGCAGCTTAGGTTTAGGTGATACGCAGTATTTT.

The genes are TRBV4-1 and TRBJ2-7, with TRBD2 matching over 8 bases. V lost 3 bases and J lost 6; bases outside the gene matches: 7. The CDR3 is 14 residues long. Germline assignment: CDR1 MGHRA and CDR2 YSYEKL. The CDR3 nucleotides are TGCGCCAGCAGCCACCCGGGACTAGTGGGCGAGCAGTACTTC. It is translated as CASSHPGLVGEQYF.

The chain recombines TRBV24-1 with TRBJ1-5, with 11 bases that match TRBD1. The V gene end was trimmed by 8 bases and the J gene end by 0 bases; junction bases not matched to a gene: 11. CDR1 is KGHDR, CDR2 SFDVKD, per germline. CDR3 length: 18 residues. The CDR3 is CATNRHPGQGVSNQPQHF. The CDR3 DNA reads as TGTGCCACCAATCGCCATCCGGGACAGGGGGTTAGCAATCAGCCCCAGCATTTT.

This clone was recorded once. The chain's CDR3 is CAISDPTGLVSGELFF. The CDR3, as DNA: TGTGCCATCAGTGACCCGACAGGGTTGGTCTCCGGGGAGCTGTTTTTT. This rearrangement joins TRBV10-3 to TRBJ2-2; 7 bases match TRBD1. CDR1 is ENHRY, CDR2 SYGVKD, per germline. Trimming cost V 3 bases and J 6 bases; bases outside gene matches: 10. CDR3 size: 16 residues.

The chain employs TRBV19 and TRBJ2-1; D is ambiguous. CDR1 LNHDA and CDR2 SQIVND come from the germline V gene (reference sequence). V was cut by 5 bases and J by 1 base, with 6 bases left in between. This CDR3 has 13 amino acids. This CDR3 reads CASSSASYNEQFF. The CDR3 coding sequence is TGTGCCAGTAGTTCGGCGTCCTACAATGAGCAGTTCTTC.

This sequence joins TRBV15 and TRBJ1-2, with D possibly being TRBD1 (6 bases). V lost 8 bases to trimming and J lost 0 bases, with 7 bases between them. The germline CDR1 and CDR2 sequences are LNHNV and YYDKDF (reference sequence). This CDR3 contains 12 residues. In DNA form, the CDR3 reads TGTGCCACCGGACAGTCTAACTATGGCTACACCTTC. It translates to CATGQSNYGYTF.